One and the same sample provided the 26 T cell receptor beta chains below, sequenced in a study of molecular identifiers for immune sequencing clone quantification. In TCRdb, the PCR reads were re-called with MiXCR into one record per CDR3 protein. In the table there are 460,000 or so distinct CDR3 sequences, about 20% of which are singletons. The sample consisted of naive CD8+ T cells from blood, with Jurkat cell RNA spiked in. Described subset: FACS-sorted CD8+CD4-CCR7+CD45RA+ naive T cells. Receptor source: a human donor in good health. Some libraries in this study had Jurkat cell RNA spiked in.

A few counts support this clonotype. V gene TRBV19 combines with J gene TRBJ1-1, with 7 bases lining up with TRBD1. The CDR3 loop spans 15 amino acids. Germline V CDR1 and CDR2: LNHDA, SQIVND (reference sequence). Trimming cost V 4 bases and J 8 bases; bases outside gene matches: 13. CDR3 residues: CASSTGNTGESEAFF. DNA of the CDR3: TGTGCCAGTAGTACAGGAAACACAGGGGAGTCAGAAGCTTTCTTT.

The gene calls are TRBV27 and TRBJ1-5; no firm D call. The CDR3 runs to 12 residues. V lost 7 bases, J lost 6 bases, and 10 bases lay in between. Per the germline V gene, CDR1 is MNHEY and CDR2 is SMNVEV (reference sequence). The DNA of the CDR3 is TGTGCCAGCAATTTTTTAAGTCAGCCCCAGCATTTT. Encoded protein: CASNFLSQPQHF.

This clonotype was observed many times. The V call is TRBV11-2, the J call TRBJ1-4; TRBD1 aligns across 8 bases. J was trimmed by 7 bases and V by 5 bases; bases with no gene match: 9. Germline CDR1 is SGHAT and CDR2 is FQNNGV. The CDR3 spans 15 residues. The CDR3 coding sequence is TGTGCCAGCAGCCATTGGGGACAGGTCTTTGAAAAACTGTTTTTT. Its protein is CASSHWGQVFEKLFF. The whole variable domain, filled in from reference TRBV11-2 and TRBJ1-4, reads EAGVAQSPRYKIIEKRQSVAFWCNPISGHATLYWYQQILGQGPKLLIQFQNNGVVDDSQLPKDRFSAERLKGVDSTLKIQPAKLEDSAVYLCASSHWGQVFEKLFFGSGTQLSVL.

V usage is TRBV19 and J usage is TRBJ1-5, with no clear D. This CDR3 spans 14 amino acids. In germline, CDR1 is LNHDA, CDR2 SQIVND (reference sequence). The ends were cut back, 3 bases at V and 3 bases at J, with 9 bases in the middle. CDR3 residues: CASSIWAINQPQHF. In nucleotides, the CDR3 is TGTGCCAGTAGTATCTGGGCCATCAATCAGCCCCAGCATTTT. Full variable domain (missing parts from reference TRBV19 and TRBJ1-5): DGGITQSPKYLFRKEGQNVTLSCEQNLNHDAMYWYRQDPGQGLRLIYYSQIVNDFQKGDIAEGYSVSREKKESFPLTVTSAQKNPTAFYLCASSIWAINQPQHFGDGTRLSIL.

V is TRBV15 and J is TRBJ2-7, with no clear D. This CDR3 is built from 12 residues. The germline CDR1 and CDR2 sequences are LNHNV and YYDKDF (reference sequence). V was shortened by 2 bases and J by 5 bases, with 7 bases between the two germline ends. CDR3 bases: TGTGCCACCAGCAGATCATATCACGAGCAGTACTTC. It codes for CATSRSYHEQYF.

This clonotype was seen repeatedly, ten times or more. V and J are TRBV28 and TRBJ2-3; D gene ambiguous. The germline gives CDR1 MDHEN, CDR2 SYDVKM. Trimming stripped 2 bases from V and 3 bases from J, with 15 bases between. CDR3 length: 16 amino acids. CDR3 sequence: CASSLTPTLGTDTQYF. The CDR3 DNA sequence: TGTGCCAGCAGTTTAACCCCTACCCTCGGTACAGATACGCAGTATTTT.

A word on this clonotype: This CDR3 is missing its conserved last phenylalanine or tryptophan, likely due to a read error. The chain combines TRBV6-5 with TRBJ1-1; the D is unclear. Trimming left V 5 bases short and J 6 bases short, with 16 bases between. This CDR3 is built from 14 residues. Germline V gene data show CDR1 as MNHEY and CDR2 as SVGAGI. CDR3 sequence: CASSNASGIPEAFL. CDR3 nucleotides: TGTGCCAGCAGTAACGCATCGGGGATCCCTGAAGCTTTCCTT.

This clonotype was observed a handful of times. CDR3 in DNA: TGTGCCAGCCAACCAGGGACACGGGCAGATACGCAGTATTTT. This encodes CASQPGTRADTQYF. This chain links TRBV9 with TRBJ2-3; TRBD1 might be the D (6 bases). The CDR3 has 14 residues. CDR1 is SGDLS, CDR2 YYNGEE, per germline. V gave up 7 bases and J gave up 4 bases, with 16 bases separating them.

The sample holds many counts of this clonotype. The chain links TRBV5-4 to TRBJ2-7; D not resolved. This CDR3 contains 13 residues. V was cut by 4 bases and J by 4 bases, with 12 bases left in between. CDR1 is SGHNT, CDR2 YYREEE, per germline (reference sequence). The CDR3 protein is CASSQKSSYEQYF. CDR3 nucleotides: TGTGCCAGCAGCCAAAAATCCTCTTACGAGCAGTACTTC.

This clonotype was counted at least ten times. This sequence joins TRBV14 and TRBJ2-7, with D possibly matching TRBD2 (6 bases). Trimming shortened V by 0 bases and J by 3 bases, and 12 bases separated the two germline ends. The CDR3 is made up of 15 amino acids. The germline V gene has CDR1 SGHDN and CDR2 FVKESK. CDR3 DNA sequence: TGTGCCAGCAGCCAAGAGAGTGTCGGGAGCTACGAGCAGTACTTC. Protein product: CASSQESVGSYEQYF.

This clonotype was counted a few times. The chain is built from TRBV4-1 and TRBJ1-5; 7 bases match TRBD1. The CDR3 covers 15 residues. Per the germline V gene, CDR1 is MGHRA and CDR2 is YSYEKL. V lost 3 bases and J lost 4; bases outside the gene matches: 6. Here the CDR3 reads CASSHALDRNQPQHF. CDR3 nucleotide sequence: TGCGCCAGCAGCCATGCGCTGGACAGGAATCAGCCCCAGCATTTT.

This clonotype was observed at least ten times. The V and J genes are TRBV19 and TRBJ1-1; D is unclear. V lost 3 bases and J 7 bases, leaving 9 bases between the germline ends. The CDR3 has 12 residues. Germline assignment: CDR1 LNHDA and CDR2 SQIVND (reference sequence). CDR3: CASSIPGVEAFF. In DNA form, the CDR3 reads TGTGCCAGTAGTATCCCGGGAGTTGAAGCTTTCTTT.

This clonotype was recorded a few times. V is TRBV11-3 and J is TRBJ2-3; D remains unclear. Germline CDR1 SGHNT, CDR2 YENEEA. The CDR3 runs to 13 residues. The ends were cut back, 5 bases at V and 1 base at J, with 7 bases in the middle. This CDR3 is CASSTWGTDTQYF. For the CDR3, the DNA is TGTGCCAGCAGCACTTGGGGCACAGATACGCAGTATTTT.

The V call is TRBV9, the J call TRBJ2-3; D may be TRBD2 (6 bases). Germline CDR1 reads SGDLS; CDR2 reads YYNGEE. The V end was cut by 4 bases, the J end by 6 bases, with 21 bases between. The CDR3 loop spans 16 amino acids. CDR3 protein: CASSHGGGRPEDTQYF. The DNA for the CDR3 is TGTGCCAGCAGCCACGGGGGTGGCCGGCCCGAGGATACGCAGTATTTT.

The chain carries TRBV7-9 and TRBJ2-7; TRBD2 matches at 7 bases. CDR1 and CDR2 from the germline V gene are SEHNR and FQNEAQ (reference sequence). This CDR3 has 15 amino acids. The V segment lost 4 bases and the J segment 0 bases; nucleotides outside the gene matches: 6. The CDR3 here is CASSSGLLSSYEQYF. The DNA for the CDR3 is TGTGCCAGCAGCTCGGGACTACTATCCTCCTACGAGCAGTACTTC.

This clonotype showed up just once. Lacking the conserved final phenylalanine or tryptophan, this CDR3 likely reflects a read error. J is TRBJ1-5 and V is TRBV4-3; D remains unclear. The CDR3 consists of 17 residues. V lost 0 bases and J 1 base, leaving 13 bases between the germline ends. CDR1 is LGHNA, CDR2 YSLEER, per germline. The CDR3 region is CASSQEVVSGSNQPQHL. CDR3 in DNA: TGCGCCAGCAGCCAAGAGGTAGTCTCGGGAAGCAATCAGCCCCAGCATCTT.

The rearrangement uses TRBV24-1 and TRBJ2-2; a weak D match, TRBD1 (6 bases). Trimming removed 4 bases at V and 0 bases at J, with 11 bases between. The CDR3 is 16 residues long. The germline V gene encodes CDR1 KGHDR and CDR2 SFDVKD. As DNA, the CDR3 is TGTGCCACCAGTGACGAGGGACACTCGAACACCGGGGAGCTGTTTTTT. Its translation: CATSDEGHSNTGELFF.

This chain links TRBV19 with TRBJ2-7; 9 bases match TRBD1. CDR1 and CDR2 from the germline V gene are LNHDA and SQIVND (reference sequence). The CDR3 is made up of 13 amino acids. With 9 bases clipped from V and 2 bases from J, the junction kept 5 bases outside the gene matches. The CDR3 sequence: CASQDRGAYEQYF. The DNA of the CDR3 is TGTGCCAGCCAAGACAGGGGGGCCTACGAGCAGTACTTC. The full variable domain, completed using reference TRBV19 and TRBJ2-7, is DGGITQSPKYLFRKEGQNVTLSCEQNLNHDAMYWYRQDPGQGLRLIYYSQIVNDFQKGDIAEGYSVSREKKESFPLTVTSAQKNPTAFYLCASQDRGAYEQYFGPGTRLTVT.

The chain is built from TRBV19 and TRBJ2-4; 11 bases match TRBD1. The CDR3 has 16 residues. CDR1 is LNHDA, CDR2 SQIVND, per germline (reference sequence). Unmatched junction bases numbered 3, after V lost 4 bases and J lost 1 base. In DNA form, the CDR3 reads TGTGCCAGTAGTAACGGACAGGGGGCGGCCAAAAACATTCAGTACTTC. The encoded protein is CASSNGQGAAKNIQYF. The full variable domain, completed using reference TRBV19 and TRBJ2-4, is DGGITQSPKYLFRKEGQNVTLSCEQNLNHDAMYWYRQDPGQGLRLIYYSQIVNDFQKGDIAEGYSVSREKKESFPLTVTSAQKNPTAFYLCASSNGQGAAKNIQYFGAGTRLSVL.

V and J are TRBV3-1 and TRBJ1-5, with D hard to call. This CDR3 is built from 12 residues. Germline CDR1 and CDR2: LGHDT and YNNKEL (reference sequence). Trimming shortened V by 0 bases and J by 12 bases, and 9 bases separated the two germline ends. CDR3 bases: TGTGCCAGCAGCCAAGAAGGCACGGTCCAGCATTTT. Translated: CASSQEGTVQHF.

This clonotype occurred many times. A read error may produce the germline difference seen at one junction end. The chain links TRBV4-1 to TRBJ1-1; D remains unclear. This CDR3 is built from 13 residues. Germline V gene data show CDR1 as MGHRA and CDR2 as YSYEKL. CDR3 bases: TGTGCCAGCAGCTTAACGGGTAACACTGAAGCTTTCTTT. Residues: CASSLTGNTEAFF.

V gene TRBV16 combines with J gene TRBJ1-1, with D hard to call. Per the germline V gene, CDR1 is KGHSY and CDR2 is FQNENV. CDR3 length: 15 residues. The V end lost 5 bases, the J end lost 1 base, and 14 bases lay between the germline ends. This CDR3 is CASSDWAPSNTEAFF. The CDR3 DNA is TGTGCCAGCAGCGACTGGGCACCGTCGAACACTGAAGCTTTCTTT.

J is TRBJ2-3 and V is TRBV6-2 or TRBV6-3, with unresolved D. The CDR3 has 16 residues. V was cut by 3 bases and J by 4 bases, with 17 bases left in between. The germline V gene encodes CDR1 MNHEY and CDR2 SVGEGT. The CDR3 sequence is CASSYAEAWGADTQYF. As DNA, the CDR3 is TGTGCCAGCAGTTATGCCGAAGCCTGGGGTGCAGATACGCAGTATTTT.

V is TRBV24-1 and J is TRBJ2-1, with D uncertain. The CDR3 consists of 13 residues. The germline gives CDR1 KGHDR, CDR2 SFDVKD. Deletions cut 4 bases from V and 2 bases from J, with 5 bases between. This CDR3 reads CATSETAYNEQFF. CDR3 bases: TGTGCCACCAGTGAGACCGCCTACAATGAGCAGTTCTTC.

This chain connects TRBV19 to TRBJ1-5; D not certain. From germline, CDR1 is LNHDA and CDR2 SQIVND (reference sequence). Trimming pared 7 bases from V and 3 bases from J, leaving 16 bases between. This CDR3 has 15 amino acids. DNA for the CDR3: TGTGCCAGTACAGTAGTGGCAACCTACAATCAGCCCCAGCATTTT. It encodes CASTVVATYNQPQHF.

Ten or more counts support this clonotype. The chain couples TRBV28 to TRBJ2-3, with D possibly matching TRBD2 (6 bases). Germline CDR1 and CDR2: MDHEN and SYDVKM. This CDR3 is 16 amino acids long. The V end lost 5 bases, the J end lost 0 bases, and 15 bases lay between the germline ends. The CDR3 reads CASSTPSGLSTDTQYF. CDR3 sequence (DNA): TGTGCCAGCAGTACTCCCAGCGGGCTTAGCACAGATACGCAGTATTTT.